The entry below gives a single TCR beta chain sequence along with its context. These data originate in a study of blood T cell repertoires in COVID-19. Sequenced by immunoSEQ multiplex PCR; TCRdb stores in-frame clones only, minus some. The sample has around 63,000 clones; 70% to 90% are singletons. Trimming removed 3 bases from V and 5 bases from J; junction bases left unmatched: 3. This CDR3 region has 14 residues. CDR1 is KGHSH and CDR2 is LQKENI in the germline V gene. V and J are TRBV18 and TRBJ1-1, with 10 bases matching TRBD1. This TCR came from a man aged 55 to 69 with acute or convalescent COVID-19. Source material: peripheral blood. CDR3 DNA: TGTGCCAGCTCACCGACAGGGGGCGGAACTGAAGCTTTCTTT. Protein product: CASSPTGGGTEAFF.